This T cell receptor (beta chain) was recorded in a study of T cell responses to AZD1222 COVID-19 vaccine. Produced via immunoSEQ multiplex PCR; TCRdb's table is partial and in-frame only. This table holds roughly 120,000 clones, 85% to 90% found once. Investigators merged groups given second doses at roughly 4 or roughly 12 weeks. V dropped 6 bases and J dropped 7; count of bases not matched to a gene: 12. This CDR3 spans 15 amino acids. Germline V lookup: CDR1 ENHRY, CDR2 SYGVKD. Turning to this clone: Its specificity is not known.

Study observations and caveats: Possibly, clonal diversity was underestimated; donors were largely white British and included more females. Just 5 to 7 AZD1222 recipients tested seropositive at baseline.

This receptor was identified in an adult who received the AZD1222 COVID-19 vaccine. The chain couples TRBV10-3 to TRBJ1-2; TRBD1 matches 9 bases. Source: peripheral blood, taken 28 days after the second AZD1222 dose. Here the CDR3 reads CAISPNGQGHSGYTF. CDR3 coding DNA: TGTGCCATCAGCCCCAACGGACAGGGGCACTCTGGCTACACCTTC.